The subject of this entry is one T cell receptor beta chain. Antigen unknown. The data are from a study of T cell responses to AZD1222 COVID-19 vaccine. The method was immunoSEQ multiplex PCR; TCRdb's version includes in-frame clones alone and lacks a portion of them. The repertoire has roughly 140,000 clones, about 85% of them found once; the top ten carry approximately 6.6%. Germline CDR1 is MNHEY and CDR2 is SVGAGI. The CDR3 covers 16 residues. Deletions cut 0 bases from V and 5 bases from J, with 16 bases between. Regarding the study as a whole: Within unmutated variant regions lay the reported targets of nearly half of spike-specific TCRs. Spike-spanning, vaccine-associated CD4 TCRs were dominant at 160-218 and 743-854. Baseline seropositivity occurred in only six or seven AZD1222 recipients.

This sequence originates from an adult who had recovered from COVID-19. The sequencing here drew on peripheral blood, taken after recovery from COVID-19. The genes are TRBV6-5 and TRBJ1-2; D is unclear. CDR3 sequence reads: CASSYSWAGKGYGYTF. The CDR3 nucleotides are TGTGCCAGCAGTTACTCCTGGGCGGGAAAAGGGTATGGCTACACCTTC.